This is a list of T cell receptor beta chains from one sample in a study of siplizumab effects on memory and regulatory T cells. Libraries were prepared by immunoSEQ multiplex PCR; TCRdb keeps only in-frame clonotypes and omits some of them. Among about 100,000 clones listed, more than 85% were seen once. Sequencing used CD4+ T cells sorted from blood. The receptors originated from a human donor in good health. Both conserved end residues are part of each CDR3. Clone size is stated in some rows and not others, as once, few, many or a class when expanded.

TRBV2 . CASSFLAGSYNEQFF
TRBV27 . CASSVDRANSPLHF
TRBV6-5 . CASRRGQKNTEAFF
TRBV4-1 medium-sized CASAQNVLTRPGNTIYF
TRBV28 . CASSSTGGGYEQYF
TRBV4-2 . CASSQDGRGGVGNQPQHF
TRBV7-9 . CASSLPGGGTGELFF
TRBV9 once CASSVAWEGTDTQYF
TRBV10-3 . CAISEGQGSNQPQHF
TRBV7-6 once CASSRPGRETQYF
TRBV6-1 . CASGDRSITDTQYF
TRBV6-6 . CASSYSIGMSYEQYF
TRBV14 . CASSHGWSGRAHEQFF
TRBV5-1 . CASSSEYGELFF
TRBV5-1 . CASSLDGQGYTGELFF
TRBV15 . CATSRDAGGGSETQYF
TRBV5-3 . CARSLEGTGSYNGYTF
TRBV5-1 . CASIKDPGGVRETQYF
TRBV27 . CASRGFRWGPQYF
TRBV7-9 . CASSGMGQDSGYTF
TRBV5-4 . CASSLDRGVGTDTQYF
TRBV28 . CASSLGPAPRGGELFF
TRBV10-3 . CAISEPRGRLGSYNEQFF
TRBV10-2 . CASTATDTQYF
TRBV5-5 . CASSLAEGRQPQHF
TRBV5-1 . CASSFVGTRGIMNTEAFF
TRBV19 . CATLKGTGDIGELFF
TRBV28 . CASRPETGGGQPQHF
TRBV14 . CASSLRNPGPISSTDTQYF
TRBV4-2 . CASSQDAGQFYNEQFF
TRBV27 . CASSRTQSYEQYF
TRBV6-1 once CASSEPGGASYGYTF
TRBV6-1 once CASSGIGQGTQHF
TRBV9 . CASSSGRGGTDTQYF
TRBV5-1 . CASGRQGVNYGYTF
TRBV30 few CAWGQGSLGPQHF
TRBV30 . CAWSSSRAQPQHF
TRBV6-1 . CASSGQATTWGANVLTF
TRBV4-1 . CASSPTGAGNTIYF
TRBV4-1 . CASSPGLVLYEQFF
TRBV28 . CASSFFRETFF
TRBV13 . CASSARLPNTGELFF
TRBV6-5 . CATRQGREKLFF